The 3 T cell receptor beta chains given below trace back to one sample, sequenced in a study of chemoradiotherapy in HPV16-positive cancers. Here immunoSEQ multiplex PCR was the method, and the copy in TCRdb shows in-frame clones only, minus some. The sample carries around 5,000 clones, roughly 95% recorded once. Source: tumor tissue, taken from a patient who underwent chemoradiotherapy. The receptors derive from a human donor with HPV-associated anogenital cancer.

This clone has a single count. This sequence joins TRBV19 and TRBJ1-2, with 8 bases aligning to TRBD1. This CDR3 has 15 residues. Trimming took 3 bases from V and 8 from J; bases not matched to a gene: 11. Germline-derived CDR1 and CDR2 are LNHDA and SQIVND (reference sequence). The CDR3 DNA reads as TGTGCCAGTAGTATTGTTCAGGGGGCCGAGAGCGGCTACACCTTC. This translates into CASSIVQGAESGYTF.

V and J are TRBV2 and TRBJ2-7; 11 nucleotides agree with TRBD1. The CDR3 runs 18 residues. Germline-derived CDR1 and CDR2 are SNHLY and FYNNEI. Trimming cost V 6 bases and J 4 bases; bases outside gene matches: 17. The CDR3: CASRNRDRGFFPYYEQYF. Here the CDR3 DNA reads TGTGCCAGCAGGAACCGGGACAGGGGGTTCTTCCCTTATTACGAGCAGTACTTC.

The gene calls are TRBV7-2 and TRBJ2-2, with TRBD2 matching 9 bases. The trim removed 1 base at V and 7 bases at J, leaving 4 bases unmatched. CDR1 is SGHTA and CDR2 is FQGNSA in the germline V gene. This CDR3 comprises 15 residues. The CDR3 nucleotides are TGTGCCAGCAGCTTAGTTAGCGGGGGTAACGGGGAGCTGTTTTTT. This codes for CASSLVSGGNGELFF.